These 16 T cell receptor beta chains originate from one sample sequenced in a study of cytomegalovirus exposure and HLA in healthy donors. PCR amplification relied on 60 Vbeta primers (plus 13 Jbeta primers). Measured with immunoSEQ multiplex PCR; TCRdb has only the in-frame clones, and not every one. The sample lists 120,000 or so clones, roughly 14% seen once, with 1.9% in the top ten. Material for sequencing was PBMCs. The receptors here all came from a woman between 18 and 29 years old in good health and CMV-seronegative.

The V call is TRBV7-9, the J call TRBJ2-2, with TRBD1 matching over 9 bases. V gave up 4 bases and J gave up 4 bases; unmatched junction bases: 7. CDR1 is SEHNR and CDR2 is FQNEAQ in the germline V gene (reference sequence). The CDR3 contains 16 residues. In nucleotides, the CDR3 is TGTGCCAGCAGCTCCCCGGGGACAGGGACCACCGGGGAGCTGTTTTTT. It yields the protein CASSSPGTGTTGELFF.

The chain couples TRBV5-4 to TRBJ1-1; perhaps TRBD1 as D (6 bases). This CDR3 spans 15 amino acids. CDR1 and CDR2 (germline): SGHNT, YYREEE (reference sequence). V was shortened by 4 bases and J by 1 base, with 14 bases between the two germline ends. The chain's CDR3 is CASSLLDRPNTEAFF. The CDR3 nucleotides are TGTGCCAGCAGCCTACTTGACAGGCCGAACACTGAAGCTTTCTTT.

This chain connects TRBV5-4 to TRBJ2-2; 7 nucleotides line up with TRBD1. The CDR3 sequence is 14 residues long. Germline V gene lookup returns CDR1 SGHNT and CDR2 YYREEE (reference sequence). J was trimmed by 5 bases and V by 4 bases; bases with no gene match: 5. The CDR3 spells CASSPQGKTGELFF. CDR3 bases: TGTGCCAGCAGCCCACAGGGGAAAACCGGGGAGCTGTTTTTT.

This clone was picked up a small number of times. The rearrangement uses TRBV28 and TRBJ1-5, with TRBD1 identical over 12 bases. The germline gives CDR1 MDHEN, CDR2 SYDVKM. V lost 5 bases to trimming and J lost 3 bases; unmatched junction nucleotides: 8. The CDR3 runs to 17 residues. This CDR3 reads CASSKFRDRGHNQPQHF. The CDR3 nucleotides are TGTGCCAGCAGTAAGTTCCGGGACAGGGGGCACAATCAGCCCCAGCATTTT.

The chain uses TRBV15 and TRBJ2-3; 10 bases line up with TRBD1. V shed 3 bases and J 5 bases; nucleotides not matched to a gene: 14. Germline loops: CDR1 LNHNV, CDR2 YYDKDF (reference sequence). The CDR3 sequence is 18 residues long. The CDR3 nucleotides are TGTGCCACCAGCAGGAAGGGGGCTTCGGGGACAGGGGAAGATACGCAGTATTTT. This gives the protein CATSRKGASGTGEDTQYF.

This clone was seen only a few times. The V and J genes are TRBV19 and TRBJ1-5; possible D gene TRBD1, 5 bases. Germline V gives CDR1 LNHDA, CDR2 SQIVND (reference sequence). Trimming took 4 bases from V and 1 from J, leaving 11 bases between them. The CDR3 is 15 residues long. In nucleotides, the CDR3 is TGTGCCAGTAGTACCCAGCCAGGGAGCAATCAGCCCCAGCATTTT. Protein sequence: CASSTQPGSNQPQHF.

This clone appeared a few times. The chain links TRBV30 to TRBJ2-7, with D maybe TRBD2 (5 bases). Trimming took 3 bases from V and 0 from J, leaving 15 bases between them. CDR1 is GTSNPN, CDR2 SVGIG, per germline (reference sequence). This CDR3 region has 15 residues. The CDR3: CAWRHVQSGSYEQYF. Here the CDR3 DNA reads TGTGCCTGGAGACACGTTCAGAGCGGCTCCTACGAGCAGTACTTC.

This CDR3 reads CATSGTGVGKLFF. The CDR3 coding sequence is TGTGCCACCAGCGGGACAGGGGTGGGGAAACTGTTTTTT. The J gene is TRBJ1-4, the V gene TRBV15; the match to TRBD1 covers 10 bases. This CDR3 contains 13 residues. From germline, CDR1 is LNHNV and CDR2 YYDKDF (reference sequence). V lost 5 bases to trimming and J lost 11 bases; unmatched junction nucleotides: 5.

The rearrangement joins TRBV9 to TRBJ2-5; no reliable D call. Germline V lookup: CDR1 SGDLS, CDR2 YYNGEE. The CDR3 contains 16 residues. V lost 2 bases and J 2 bases, leaving 16 bases between the germline ends. The CDR3 bases are TGTGCCAGCAGCGTTTCCCCGCTTACTAATCAAGAGACCCAGTACTTC. It codes for CASSVSPLTNQETQYF. Together with reference TRBV9 and TRBJ2-5, the CDR3 gives the full variable domain: DSGVTQTPKHLITATGQRVTLRCSPRSGDLSVYWYQQSLDQGLQFLIQYYNGEERAKGNILERFSAQQFPDLHSELNLSSLELGDSALYFCASSVSPLTNQETQYFGPGTRLLVL.

This chain uses TRBV7-8 with TRBJ1-1, with a weak D call TRBD1 (6 bases). In germline, CDR1 is SGHVS, CDR2 FQNEAQ. CDR3 length equals 14 residues. The ends were cut back, 5 bases at V and 1 base at J, with 11 bases in the middle. The CDR3 nucleotides are TGTGCCAGCAGCCAATCGACAGGGAACACTGAAGCTTTCTTT. It yields the protein CASSQSTGNTEAFF. The full variable domain, rest sourced from reference TRBV7-8 and TRBJ1-1, is GAGVSQSPRYKVAKRGQDVALRCDPISGHVSLFWYQQALGQGPEFLTYFQNEAQLDKSGLPSDRFFAERPEGSVSTLKIQRTQQEDSAVYLCASSQSTGNTEAFFGQGTRLTVV.

This chain joins TRBV7-3 and TRBJ2-7; D is perhaps TRBD1 (6 bases). CDR1 and CDR2 (germline): SGHTA, FQGTGA. The CDR3 length is 13 residues. V was shortened by 4 bases and J by 4 bases, with 11 bases between the two germline ends. The CDR3 bases are TGTGCCAGCAGCTCGTTTAGGGGGTACGAGCAGTACTTC. It specifies CASSSFRGYEQYF.

This clone occurred a few times. The rearrangement uses TRBV5-1 and TRBJ2-2, with a weak D call TRBD2 (5 bases). Trimming cost V 2 bases and J 5 bases, with 13 bases left between them. In germline, CDR1 is SGHRS, CDR2 YFSETQ. This CDR3 comprises 15 residues. CDR3 amino acids: CASSFQASRTGELFF. CDR3 sequence (DNA): TGCGCCAGCAGCTTCCAAGCTAGCCGGACCGGGGAGCTGTTTTTT.

This chain links TRBV15 with TRBJ1-4; 9 positions agree with TRBD1. V lost 5 bases, J lost 13 bases, and 14 bases stayed unmatched. The CDR3 loop spans 15 amino acids. CDR1 and CDR2 from the germline V gene are LNHNV and YYDKDF (reference sequence). The CDR3 loop reads CATSPGDRVIGRLFF. DNA for the CDR3: TGTGCCACCAGCCCCGGGGACAGGGTAATCGGTCGACTGTTTTTT.

The rearrangement links TRBV19 to TRBJ2-7, with D tentatively TRBD1 (5 bases). Germline-derived CDR1 and CDR2 are LNHDA and SQIVND (reference sequence). This CDR3 has 12 residues. Trimming took 5 bases from V and 3 from J, leaving 8 bases between them. CDR3 in DNA: TGTGCCAGTAGTGCCCAGGGCTACGAGCAGTACTTC. This gives the protein CASSAQGYEQYF.

This clone was observed a few times. The chain's CDR3 is CASSARATGVRNIQYF. The CDR3 DNA sequence: TGTGCCAGCAGCGCCCGGGCAACAGGGGTTAGGAACATTCAGTACTTC. This rearrangement joins TRBV9 to TRBJ2-4, with 7 bases fitting TRBD1. This CDR3 comprises 16 residues. Per germline, CDR1 SGDLS and CDR2 YYNGEE. The junction had 13 bases not matched to a gene; V was cut back by 3 bases and J by 7 bases.

In its sample, this clone was seen a few times. This chain joins TRBV7-2 and TRBJ2-3, with D perhaps TRBD2 (6 bases). The CDR3 spans 15 residues. Trimming took off 5 bases at V and 0 bases at J, with 12 bases between the two ends. Germline V gene sequence: CDR1 SGHTA, CDR2 FQGNSA. CDR3 sequence reads: CASSRASVSTDTQYF. The DNA of the CDR3 is TGTGCCAGCAGCCGGGCTAGCGTAAGCACAGATACGCAGTATTTT.